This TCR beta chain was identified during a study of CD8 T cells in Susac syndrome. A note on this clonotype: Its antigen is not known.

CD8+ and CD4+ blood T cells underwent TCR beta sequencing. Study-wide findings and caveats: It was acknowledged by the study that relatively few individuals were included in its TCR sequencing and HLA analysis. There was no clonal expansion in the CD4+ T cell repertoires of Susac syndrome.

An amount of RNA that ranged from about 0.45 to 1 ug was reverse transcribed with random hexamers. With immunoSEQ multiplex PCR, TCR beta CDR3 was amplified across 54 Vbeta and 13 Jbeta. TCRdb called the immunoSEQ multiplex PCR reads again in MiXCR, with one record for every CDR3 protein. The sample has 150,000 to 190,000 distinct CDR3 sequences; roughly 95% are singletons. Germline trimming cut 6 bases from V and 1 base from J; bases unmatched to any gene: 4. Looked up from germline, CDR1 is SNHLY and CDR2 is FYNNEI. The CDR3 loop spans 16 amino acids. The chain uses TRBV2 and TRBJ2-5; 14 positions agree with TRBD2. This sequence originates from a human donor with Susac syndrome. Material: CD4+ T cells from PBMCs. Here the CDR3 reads CASRRGLAGAQETQYF. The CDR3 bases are TGTGCCAGCAGGAGGGGACTAGCGGGGGCCCAAGAGACCCAGTACTTC. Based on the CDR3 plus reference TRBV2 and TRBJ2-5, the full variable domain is EPEVTQTPSHQVTQMGQEVILRCVPISNHLYFYWYRQILGQKVEFLVSFYNNEISEKSEIFDDQFSVERPDGSNFTLKIRSTKLEDSAMYFCASRRGLAGAQETQYFGPGTRLLVL.